This TCR beta chain was retrieved from a study of Graves' ophthalmopathy and Graves' hyperthyroidism. Study-wide results and limits: Most expanded clonotypes in thyroid above 0.001 frequency also showed up in blood. With around 70% sensitivity and approximately 72% specificity, the model predicted ophthalmopathy progression.

Each hyperthyroidism patient was newly diagnosed, with under 2 months' duration, and aged 18 to 65. CDR1 ENHRY and CDR2 SYGVKD come from the germline V gene. V trimming: 10 bases; J trimming: 3 bases; junction bases outside the gene matches: 12. The CDR3 consists of 14 residues. The sequenced template was RNA, covering the TCR beta CDR3 region. First-round RT-PCR relied on HTBI primers, and a second-round multiplex PCR came next. TCRdb re-called the multiplex PCR reads with MiXCR, one entry per CDR3 protein. This sample has over a million distinct CDR3 sequences; less than 45% occur once, and the top ten carry over 8.5%. A remark on this clonotype: The antigen remains unidentified.

Sequenced sample: peripheral blood or thyroid tissue (not recorded which). The sequence was collected from an adult man with Graves' hyperthyroidism. V gene TRBV10-3 combines with J gene TRBJ2-7, with 7 bases that match TRBD1. The CDR3 reads CATGATGTVYEQYF. The CDR3 nucleotides read TGTGCCACCGGCGCCACCGGGACAGTCTACGAGCAGTACTTC.